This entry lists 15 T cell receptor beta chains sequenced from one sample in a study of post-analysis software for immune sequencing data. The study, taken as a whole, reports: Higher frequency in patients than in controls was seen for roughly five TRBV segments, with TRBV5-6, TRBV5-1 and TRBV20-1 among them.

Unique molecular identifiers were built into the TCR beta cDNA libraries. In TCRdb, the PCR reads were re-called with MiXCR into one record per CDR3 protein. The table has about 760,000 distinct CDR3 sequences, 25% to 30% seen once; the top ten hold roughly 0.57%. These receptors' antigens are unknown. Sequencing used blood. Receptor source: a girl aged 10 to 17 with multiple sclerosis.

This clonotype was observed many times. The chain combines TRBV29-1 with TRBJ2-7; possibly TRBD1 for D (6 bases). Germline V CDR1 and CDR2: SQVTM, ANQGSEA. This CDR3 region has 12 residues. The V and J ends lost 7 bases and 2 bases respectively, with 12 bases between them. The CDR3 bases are TGCAGCGCTGTGGACAGTACCTACGAGCAGTACTTC. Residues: CSAVDSTYEQYF.

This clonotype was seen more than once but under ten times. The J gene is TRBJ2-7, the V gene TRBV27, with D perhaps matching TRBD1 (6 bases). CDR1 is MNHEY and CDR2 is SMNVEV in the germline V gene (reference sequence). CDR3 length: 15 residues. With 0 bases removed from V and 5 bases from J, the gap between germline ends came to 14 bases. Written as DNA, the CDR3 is TGTGCCAGCAGTTTATCCACAGGGAAGAGGCACGAGCAGTACTTC. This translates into CASSLSTGKRHEQYF.

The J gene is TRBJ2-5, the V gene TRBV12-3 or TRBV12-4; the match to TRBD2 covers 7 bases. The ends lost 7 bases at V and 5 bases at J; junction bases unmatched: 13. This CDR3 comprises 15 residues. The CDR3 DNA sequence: TGTGCCAGCACCGTGGGGGGGGGTCGGTTGGAGACCCAGTACTTC. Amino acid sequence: CASTVGGGRLETQYF.

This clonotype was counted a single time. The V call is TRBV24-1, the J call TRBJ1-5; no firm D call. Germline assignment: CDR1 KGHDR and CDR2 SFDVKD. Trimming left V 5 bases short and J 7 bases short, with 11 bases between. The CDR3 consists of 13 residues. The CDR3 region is CATSGGGGQPQHF. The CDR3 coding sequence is TGTGCCACCAGTGGGGGAGGAGGGCAGCCCCAGCATTTT.

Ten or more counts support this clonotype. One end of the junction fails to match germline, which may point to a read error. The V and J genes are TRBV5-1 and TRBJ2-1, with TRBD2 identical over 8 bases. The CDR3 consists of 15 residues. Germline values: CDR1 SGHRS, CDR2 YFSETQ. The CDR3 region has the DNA TGTGCCAGCAGTTTCGGGCTAGCGGGCTACAATGAGCAGTTCTTC. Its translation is CASSFGLAGYNEQFF.

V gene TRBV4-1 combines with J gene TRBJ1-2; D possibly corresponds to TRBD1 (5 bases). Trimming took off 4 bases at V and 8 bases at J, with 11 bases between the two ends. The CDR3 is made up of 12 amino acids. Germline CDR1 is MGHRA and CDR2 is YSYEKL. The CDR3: CASSPLRGGYTF. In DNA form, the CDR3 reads TGCGCCAGCAGCCCCCTCCGGGGCGGCTACACCTTC.

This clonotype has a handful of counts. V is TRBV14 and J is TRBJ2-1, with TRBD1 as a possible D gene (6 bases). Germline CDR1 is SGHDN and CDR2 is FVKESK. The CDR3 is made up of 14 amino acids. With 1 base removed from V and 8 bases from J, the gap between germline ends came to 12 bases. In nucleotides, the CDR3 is TGTGCCAGCAGCCAAGTTGGGGGACATTATGAGCAGTTCTTC. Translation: CASSQVGGHYEQFF. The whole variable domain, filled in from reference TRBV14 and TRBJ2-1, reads EAGVTQFPSHSVIEKGQTVTLRCDPISGHDNLYWYRRVMGKEIKFLLHFVKESKQDESGMPNNRFLAERTGGTYSTLKVQPAELEDSGVYFCASSQVGGHYEQFFGPGTRLTVL.

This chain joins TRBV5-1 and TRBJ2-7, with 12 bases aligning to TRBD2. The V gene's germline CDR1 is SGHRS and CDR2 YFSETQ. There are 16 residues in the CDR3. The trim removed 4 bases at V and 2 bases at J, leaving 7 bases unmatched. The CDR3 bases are TGCGCCAGCAGCCCAAGACTAGCGGGGGCAACCTACGAGCAGTACTTC. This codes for CASSPRLAGATYEQYF.

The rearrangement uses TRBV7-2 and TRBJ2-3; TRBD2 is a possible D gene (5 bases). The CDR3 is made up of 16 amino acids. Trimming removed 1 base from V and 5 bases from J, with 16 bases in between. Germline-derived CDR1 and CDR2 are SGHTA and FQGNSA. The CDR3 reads CASSLEAMRRVDTQYF. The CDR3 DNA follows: TGTGCCAGCAGCTTAGAGGCCATGCGGCGGGTAGATACGCAGTATTTT.

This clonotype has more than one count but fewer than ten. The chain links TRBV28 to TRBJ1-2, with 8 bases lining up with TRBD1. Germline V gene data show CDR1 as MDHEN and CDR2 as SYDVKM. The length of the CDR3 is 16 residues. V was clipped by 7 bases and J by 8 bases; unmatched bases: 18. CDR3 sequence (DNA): TGTGCCAGCACCTTCGAGGACAGGGACCTCCCCGGGGGCTACACCTTC. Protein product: CASTFEDRDLPGGYTF.

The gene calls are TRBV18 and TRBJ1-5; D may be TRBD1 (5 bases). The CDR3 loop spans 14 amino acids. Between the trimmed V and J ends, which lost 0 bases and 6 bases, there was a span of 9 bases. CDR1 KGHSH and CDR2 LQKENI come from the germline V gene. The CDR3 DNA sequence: TGTGCCAGCTCACCACCGGGGGAGAGTCAGCCCCAGCATTTT. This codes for CASSPPGESQPQHF.

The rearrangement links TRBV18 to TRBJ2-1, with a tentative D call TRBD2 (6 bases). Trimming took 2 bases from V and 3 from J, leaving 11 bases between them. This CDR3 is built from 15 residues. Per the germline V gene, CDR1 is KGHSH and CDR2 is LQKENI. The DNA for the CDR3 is TGTGCCAGCTCACCATCTGGGACTGGCTACAATGAGCAGTTCTTC. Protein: CASSPSGTGYNEQFF.

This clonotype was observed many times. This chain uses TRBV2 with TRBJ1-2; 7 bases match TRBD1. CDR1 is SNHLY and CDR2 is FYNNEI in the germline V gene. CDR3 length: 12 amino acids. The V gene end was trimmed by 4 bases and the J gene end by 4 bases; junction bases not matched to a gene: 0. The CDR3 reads CASSGDSYGYTF. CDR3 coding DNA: TGTGCCAGCAGTGGGGACAGCTATGGCTACACCTTC.

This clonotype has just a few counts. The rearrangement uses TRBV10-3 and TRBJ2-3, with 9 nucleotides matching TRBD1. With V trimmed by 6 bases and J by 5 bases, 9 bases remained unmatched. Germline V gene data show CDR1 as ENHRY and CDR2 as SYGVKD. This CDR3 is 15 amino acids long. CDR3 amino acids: CAISPPGQGGDTQYF. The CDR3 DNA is TGTGCCATCAGCCCTCCGGGACAGGGAGGAGATACGCAGTATTTT.

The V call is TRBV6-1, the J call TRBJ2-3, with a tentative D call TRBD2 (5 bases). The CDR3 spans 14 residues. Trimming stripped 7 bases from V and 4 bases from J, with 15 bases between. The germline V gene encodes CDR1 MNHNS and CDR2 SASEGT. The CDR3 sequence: CASTAGGFADTQYF. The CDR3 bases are TGTGCCAGCACGGCCGGCGGGTTCGCAGATACGCAGTATTTT.